Each of the 22 T cell receptor beta chains below was sequenced from the same sample in a study of T cell responses to AZD1222 COVID-19 vaccine (dated by TCRdb to the early 2020s). The time point label corresponds to: about 28 days (+/-7) after the second vaccine dose. The library was prepared using the immunoSEQ multiplex PCR assay. This is the immuneACCESS table as TCRdb keeps it, with only in-frame sequences that have V and J called. A part of the clones is gone; compared with another copy, unresolved V genes explain less than half, and the rest is unexplained. This sample is represented by some 170,000 clones; 90% to 95% of them were singletons. The top ten constitute 1.5% to 2% of the sample. Source: peripheral blood, taken 28 days after the second AZD1222 dose. The receptors originated from an adult who received the AZD1222 COVID-19 vaccine.

This clone has just one count. The V gene is TRBV6-5, the J gene TRBJ1-2; unclear D gene. The germline V gene encodes CDR1 MNHEY and CDR2 SVGAGI. V was trimmed by 8 bases and J by 4 bases, leaving 11 bases between them. The CDR3 is 12 residues long. Written as DNA, the CDR3 is TGTGCCAGCGGACCTTGGGGCTATGGCTACACCTTC. Translating gives CASGPWGYGYTF.

The rearrangement joins TRBV5-1 to TRBJ1-5, with a possible D match to TRBD1 (5 bases). The V and J ends lost 0 bases and 5 bases respectively, with 9 bases between them. The germline gives CDR1 SGHRS, CDR2 YFSETQ. The CDR3 runs to 14 residues. The CDR3 spells CASSLVSGDQPQHF. The CDR3 nucleotides read TGCGCCAGCAGCTTGGTTTCGGGGGATCAGCCCCAGCATTTT. Based on the CDR3 plus reference TRBV5-1 and TRBJ1-5, the full variable domain is KAGVTQTPRYLIKTRGQQVTLSCSPISGHRSVSWYQQTPGQGLQFLFEYFSETQRNKGNFPGRFSGRQFSNSRSEMNVSTLELGDSALYLCASSLVSGDQPQHFGDGTRLSIL.

The count of this clone is one. The chain joins TRBV19 to TRBJ1-2; TRBD1 matches at 7 bases. Per the germline V gene, CDR1 is LNHDA and CDR2 is SQIVND (reference sequence). V lost 3 bases, J lost 6 bases, and 4 bases stayed unmatched. This CDR3 has 13 residues. The CDR3 coding sequence is TGTGCCAGTAGTATTGGTCAGGGGGATGGCTACACCTTC. This encodes CASSIGQGDGYTF.

This chain joins TRBV7-9 and TRBJ1-1; 9 bases agree with TRBD1. Trimming removed 8 bases from V and 6 bases from J; junction bases left unmatched: 10. CDR1 is SEHNR, CDR2 FQNEAQ, per germline (reference sequence). This CDR3 comprises 14 residues. Here the CDR3 reads CASFRTGGEAEAFF. The CDR3 DNA reads as TGTGCCAGCTTCCGAACAGGGGGCGAGGCTGAAGCTTTCTTT.

This clone was picked up one time. The chain is built from TRBV7-2 and TRBJ2-3, with D perhaps matching TRBD2 (5 bases). CDR3 length: 16 residues. V lost 1 base and J 1 base, leaving 12 bases between the germline ends. CDR1 is SGHTA and CDR2 is FQGNSA in the germline V gene. In DNA form, the CDR3 reads TGTGCCAGCAGCTTAGGCCTCACTAGGGGCACAGATACGCAGTATTTT. Translated, it gives CASSLGLTRGTDTQYF.

The genes are TRBV19 and TRBJ2-3; weak D call: TRBD2 (6 bases). The CDR3 extends over 21 amino acids. The germline V and J ends were trimmed by 4 bases and 0 bases, with 29 bases remaining between them. The V gene's germline CDR1 is LNHDA and CDR2 SQIVND (reference sequence). The CDR3 DNA reads as TGTGCCAGTAGTAGGACTATAGGGACGGGCAGCTTTTCTACTAGCACAGATACGCAGTATTTT. It translates to CASSRTIGTGSFSTSTDTQYF.

The genes are TRBV7-3 and TRBJ2-2; 9 bases agree with TRBD2. CDR3 length: 18 residues. J lost 0 bases, V lost 2 bases, and 7 bases had no gene match. Germline V lookup: CDR1 SGHTA, CDR2 FQGTGA. The CDR3 here is CASSLFQAGGPNTGELFF. The CDR3 DNA follows: TGTGCCAGCAGCTTATTCCAAGCGGGGGGACCGAACACCGGGGAGCTGTTTTTT.

The chain links TRBV12-3 or TRBV12-4 to TRBJ2-6; D unclear. Trimming shortened V by 1 base and J by 14 bases, and 6 bases separated the two germline ends. There are 11 residues in the CDR3. The CDR3 protein is CASSLDRILTF. The DNA of the CDR3 is TGTGCCAGCAGTTTAGACAGAATCCTGACTTTC.

The gene calls are TRBV21-1 and TRBJ1-5. TRBV21-1 is deemed a pseudogene. The CDR3 is 17 amino acids. CDR3 residues: CASSKGPGGFSNQPQHF. CDR3 nucleotide sequence: TGTGCCAGCAGCAAAGGACCCGGGGGGTTCAGCAATCAGCCCCAGCATTTT.

The chain is built from TRBV30 and TRBJ2-1; no clear D gene. From germline, CDR1 is GTSNPN and CDR2 SVGIG (reference sequence). The germline V and J ends were trimmed by 1 base and 5 bases, with 3 bases remaining between them. The CDR3 is 11 residues long. The CDR3 DNA is TGTGCCTGGAGTGAAAACAATGAGCAGTTCTTC. As protein: CAWSENNEQFF.

The chain employs TRBV7-3 and TRBJ2-1, with 8 bases aligning to TRBD1. Unmatched junction bases numbered 7, after V lost 5 bases and J lost 7 bases. The length of the CDR3 is 14 residues. Germline V lookup: CDR1 SGHTA, CDR2 FQGTGA. CDR3 in DNA: TGTGCCAGCAGCACGCGACAGGGGTCGAATGAGCAGTTCTTC. Protein: CASSTRQGSNEQFF.

This sequence joins TRBV19 and TRBJ2-1; tentative D call: TRBD1 (7 bases). The V end was cut by 6 bases, the J end by 10 bases, with 22 bases between. The V gene's germline CDR1 is LNHDA and CDR2 SQIVND (reference sequence). CDR3 length: 15 amino acids. The CDR3 reads CASSPSGQGGREQFF. In DNA form, the CDR3 reads TGTGCCAGTAGCCCCTCGGGGCAGGGGGGAAGGGAGCAGTTCTTC. Supplemented by reference TRBV19 and TRBJ2-1, the full variable domain reads DGGITQSPKYLFRKEGQNVTLSCEQNLNHDAMYWYRQDPGQGLRLIYYSQIVNDFQKGDIAEGYSVSREKKESFPLTVTSAQKNPTAFYLCASSPSGQGGREQFFGPGTRLTVL.

The J gene is TRBJ2-1, the V gene TRBV7-2; D unresolved. Germline V gene data show CDR1 as SGHTA and CDR2 as FQGNSA. With 4 bases removed from V and 4 bases from J, the gap between germline ends came to 20 bases. This CDR3 region has 17 residues. CDR3 region: CASSSSSFVALYNEQFF. The CDR3 DNA is TGTGCCAGCAGCTCATCCTCCTTCGTGGCCCTTTACAATGAGCAGTTCTTC.

This chain links TRBV6-5 with TRBJ2-7; TRBD1 matches at 8 bases. The germline V gene encodes CDR1 MNHEY and CDR2 SVGAGI. The ends lost 7 bases at V and 3 bases at J; junction bases unmatched: 8. The CDR3 totals 14 residues. CDR3 sequence: CASKGQGRGYEQYF. CDR3 coding DNA: TGTGCCAGCAAAGGACAGGGTAGGGGCTACGAGCAGTACTTC.

The chain couples TRBV7-6 to TRBJ2-1; 9 nucleotides match TRBD2. V gave up 5 bases and J gave up 4 bases; unmatched junction bases: 6. Germline V lookup: CDR1 SGHVS, CDR2 FNYEAQ. There are 15 residues in the CDR3. CDR3: CASSQNLAGYNEQFF. The CDR3 coding sequence is TGTGCCAGCAGCCAGAACCTAGCGGGATACAATGAGCAGTTCTTC.

The chain links TRBV10-1 to TRBJ1-1; the D is unclear. Trimming shortened V by 0 bases and J by 7 bases, and 9 bases separated the two germline ends. This CDR3 has 13 residues. Germline V CDR1 and CDR2: WNHNN, SYGVQD (reference sequence). CDR3 in amino acids: CASSESEILEAFF. The CDR3 DNA reads TGCGCCAGCAGTGAGTCGGAGATCCTTGAAGCTTTCTTT.

The gene calls are TRBV6-6 and TRBJ2-7, with TRBD1 matching 10 bases. The J segment lost 2 bases and the V segment lost 0 bases, leaving 1 base of the junction unmatched. In germline, CDR1 is MNHNY, CDR2 SVGAGI (reference sequence). The CDR3 totals 15 residues. CDR3 coding DNA: TGTGCCAGCAGTTACTCCGGACAGGGGGCCTACGAGCAGTACTTC. Its protein product is CASSYSGQGAYEQYF.

This chain links TRBV3-1 (or the pseudogene TRBV3-2) with TRBJ1-5; 7 nucleotides match TRBD1. Looked up from germline, CDR1 is LGHDT and CDR2 is YNNKEL (reference sequence). CDR3 length equals 17 residues. The V and J ends lost 0 bases and 4 bases, in that order; junction bases with no gene match: 9. CDR3 nucleotide sequence: TGTGCCAGCAGCCAAGATCTGGCAGGGGGATTGAATCAGCCCCAGCATTTT. Translation: CASSQDLAGGLNQPQHF.

This chain connects TRBV19 to TRBJ2-7, with 10 bases identical to TRBD2. Per the germline V gene, CDR1 is LNHDA and CDR2 is SQIVND (reference sequence). The length of the CDR3 is 13 residues. Trimming at V came to 6 bases and at J to 7 bases, leaving 6 bases not matched to a gene. The CDR3 region is CASSLAGAEEQYF. The CDR3, as DNA: TGTGCCAGTAGCCTAGCGGGAGCGGAGGAGCAGTACTTC. Drawing the rest from reference TRBV19 and TRBJ2-7, the complete variable domain is DGGITQSPKYLFRKEGQNVTLSCEQNLNHDAMYWYRQDPGQGLRLIYYSQIVNDFQKGDIAEGYSVSREKKESFPLTVTSAQKNPTAFYLCASSLAGAEEQYFGPGTRLTVT.

The chain has TRBV11-2 and TRBJ2-7; no reliable D call. The V and J ends lost 2 bases and 3 bases respectively, with 8 bases between them. CDR3 size: 13 residues. Per the germline V gene, CDR1 is SGHAT and CDR2 is FQNNGV. CDR3 sequence: CASSLQAYYEQYF. The CDR3 nucleotides read TGTGCCAGCAGCTTACAGGCTTACTACGAGCAGTACTTC.

The CDR3 nucleotides are TGTGCCAGCTCACCAGGGGACAGGGTAAATGAAAAACTGTTTTTT. Translated, it gives CASSPGDRVNEKLFF. The rearrangement uses TRBV18 and TRBJ1-4; 9 positions match TRBD1. The CDR3 covers 15 residues. The junction had 3 bases not matched to a gene; V was cut back by 2 bases and J by 5 bases. Germline V CDR1 and CDR2: KGHSH, LQKENI.

Regarding this clone: Other DNA sequences in the same sample also yield this CDR3. In nucleotides, the CDR3 is TGTGCCAGCAGCCCAGGGGGGGCTGAAGCTTTCTTT. Its translation is CASSPGGAEAFF. V usage is TRBV12-3 or TRBV12-4 and J usage is TRBJ1-1, with TRBD1 identical over 7 bases. Trimming at V came to 6 bases and at J to 6 bases, leaving 4 bases not matched to a gene. The CDR3 totals 12 residues.